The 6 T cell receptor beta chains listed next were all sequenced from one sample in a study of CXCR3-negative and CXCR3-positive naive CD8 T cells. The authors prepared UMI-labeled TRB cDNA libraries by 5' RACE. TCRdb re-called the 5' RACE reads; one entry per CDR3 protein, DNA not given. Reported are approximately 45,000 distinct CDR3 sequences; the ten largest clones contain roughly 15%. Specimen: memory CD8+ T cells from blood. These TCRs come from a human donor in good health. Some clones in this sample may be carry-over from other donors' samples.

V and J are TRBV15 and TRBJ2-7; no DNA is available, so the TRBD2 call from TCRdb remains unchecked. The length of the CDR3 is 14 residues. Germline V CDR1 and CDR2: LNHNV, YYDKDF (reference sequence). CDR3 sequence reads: CATSSSWRDYEQYF. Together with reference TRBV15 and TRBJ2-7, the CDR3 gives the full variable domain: DAMVIQNPRYQVTQFGKPVTLSCSQTLNHNVMYWYQQKSSQAPKLLFHYYDKDFNNEADTPDNFQSRRPNTSFCFLDIRSPGLGDTAMYLCATSSSWRDYEQYFGPGTRLTVT.

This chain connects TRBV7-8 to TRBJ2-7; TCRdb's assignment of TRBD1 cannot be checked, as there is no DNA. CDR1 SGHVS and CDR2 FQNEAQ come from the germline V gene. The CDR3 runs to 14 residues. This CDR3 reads CASRDRQGSYEQYF.

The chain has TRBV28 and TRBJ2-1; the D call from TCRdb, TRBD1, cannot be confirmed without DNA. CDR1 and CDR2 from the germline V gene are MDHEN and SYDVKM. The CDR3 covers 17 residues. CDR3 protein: CASSLPTGTPEGNEQFF.

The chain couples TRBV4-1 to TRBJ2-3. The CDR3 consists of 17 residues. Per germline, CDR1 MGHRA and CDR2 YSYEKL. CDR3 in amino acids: CASSQDFLETLTDTQYF.

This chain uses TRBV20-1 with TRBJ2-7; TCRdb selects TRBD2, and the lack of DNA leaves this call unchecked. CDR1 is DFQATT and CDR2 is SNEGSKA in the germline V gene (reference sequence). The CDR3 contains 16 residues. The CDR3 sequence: CSAARLAGVGKYEQYF.

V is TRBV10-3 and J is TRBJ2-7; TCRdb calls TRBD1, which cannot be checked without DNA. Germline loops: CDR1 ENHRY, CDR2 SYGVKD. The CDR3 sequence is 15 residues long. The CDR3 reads CAISEGDRSSYEQYF.